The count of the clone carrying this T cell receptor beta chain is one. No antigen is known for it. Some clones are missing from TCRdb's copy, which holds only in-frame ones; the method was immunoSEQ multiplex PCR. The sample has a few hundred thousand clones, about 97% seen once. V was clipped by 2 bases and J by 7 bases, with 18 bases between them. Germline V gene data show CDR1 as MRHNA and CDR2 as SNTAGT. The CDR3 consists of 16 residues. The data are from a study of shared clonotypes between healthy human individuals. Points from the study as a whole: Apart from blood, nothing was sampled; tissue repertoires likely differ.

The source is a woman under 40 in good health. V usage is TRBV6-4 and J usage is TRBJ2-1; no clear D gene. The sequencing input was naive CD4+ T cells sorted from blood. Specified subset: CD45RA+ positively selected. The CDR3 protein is CASSDLLTRRHNEQFF. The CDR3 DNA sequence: TGTGCCAGCAGTGACCTACTGACTCGCAGGCATAATGAGCAGTTCTTC.